This entry is about one T cell receptor beta chain. Its antigen is not identified. The sample comes from a study of post-analysis software for immune sequencing data. About the study: Included among the disease courses, which were recorded for the cohort, were relapsing-remitting, secondary progressive and progressive-relapsing multiple sclerosis. Study-wide findings and caveats: Comparison with controls showed significantly lower normalized Chao1 diversity in multiple sclerosis patients. Strong co-clustering by F measure was seen for same-batch samples. Relative to controls, patients had a few TRBV segments at higher frequency, with TRBV5-6, TRBV5-1 and TRBV20-1 among these.

From germline, CDR1 is SQVTM and CDR2 ANQGSEA. Trimming took 3 bases from V and 3 from J; bases not matched to a gene: 17. CDR3 size: 18 residues. Libraries were made from TCR beta cDNA, and they carried unique molecular identifiers. When about 0.95 to 10 million T cells were used, they gave approximately 450,000 cDNA molecules. TCRdb analysed the PCR reads with MiXCR anew, one entry per CDR3 protein. The repertoire holds about 400,000 distinct CDR3 sequences, with 30% to 45% as singletons. The clonotype comes from a girl aged 5 to 17 with multiple sclerosis. The specimen was blood. The chain couples TRBV29-1 to TRBJ2-3; 8 nucleotides align to TRBD2. CDR3 loop: CSVDPGPGRGGTTDTQYF. For the CDR3, the DNA is TGCAGCGTTGATCCTGGCCCGGGACGGGGGGGGACGACAGATACGCAGTATTTT.